These 30 T cell receptor beta chains were all obtained from the same sample, sequenced in a study of cytomegalovirus exposure and HLA in healthy donors. Profiled with immunoSEQ multiplex PCR; TCRdb holds only in-frame clones, not every one. The table includes about 200,000 clones, more than 75% detected once. The sequencing input was PBMCs. The receptor source for this set is a woman between 18 and 29 years old in good health and CMV-seropositive.

The chain uses TRBV7-6 and TRBJ2-7, with D perhaps TRBD2 (6 bases). This CDR3 is 13 amino acids long. Germline assignment: CDR1 SGHVS and CDR2 FNYEAQ. V lost 1 base, J lost 12 bases, and 16 bases lay in between. The CDR3 sequence: CASSLGLGREWYF. DNA of the CDR3: TGTGCCAGCAGCTTAGGGCTAGGTCGGGAGTGGTACTTC. The full variable domain, completed using reference TRBV7-6 and TRBJ2-7, is GAGVSQSPRYKVTKRGQDVALRCDPISGHVSLYWYRQALGQGPEFLTYFNYEAQQDKSGLPNDRFSAERPEGSISTLTIQRTEQRDSAMYRCASSLGLGREWYFGPGTRLTVT.

This chain connects TRBV30 to TRBJ2-5, with a tentative D call TRBD1 (6 bases). The CDR3 loop spans 14 amino acids. The germline gives CDR1 GTSNPN, CDR2 SVGIG (reference sequence). V was clipped by 0 bases and J by 5 bases, with 13 bases between them. CDR3 in amino acids: CAWSVSGAVETQYF. The CDR3 DNA follows: TGTGCCTGGAGTGTTTCAGGGGCAGTGGAGACCCAGTACTTC.

The chain has TRBV2 and TRBJ1-1; the match to TRBD1 covers 8 bases. Trimming removed 4 bases from V and 5 bases from J; junction bases left unmatched: 9. Germline V lookup: CDR1 SNHLY, CDR2 FYNNEI. The CDR3 is made up of 15 amino acids. CDR3 nucleotide sequence: TGTGCCAGCAGTGTTTTCGGACAGGGTGGGACTGAAGCTTTCTTT. Translating gives CASSVFGQGGTEAFF.

The rearrangement links TRBV2 to TRBJ1-1, with 9 bases lining up with TRBD1. The V gene's germline CDR1 is SNHLY and CDR2 FYNNEI. V gave up 6 bases and J gave up 5 bases; unmatched junction bases: 7. The CDR3 spans 14 residues. The CDR3, as DNA: TGTGCCAGCAGAGGAGACAGGGGGTATACTGAAGCTTTCTTT. It yields the protein CASRGDRGYTEAFF.

The chain carries TRBV4-1 and TRBJ2-3, with 9 bases matching TRBD1. CDR1 is MGHRA and CDR2 is YSYEKL in the germline V gene. The CDR3 spans 15 residues. Trimming took 4 bases from V and 2 from J; bases not matched to a gene: 4. CDR3 sequence: CASSLGTGYTDTQYF. The CDR3 bases are TGCGCCAGCAGCCTCGGGACAGGGTACACAGATACGCAGTATTTT.

The genes are TRBV5-1 and TRBJ2-7; D unresolved. V was trimmed by 0 bases and J by 1 base, leaving 8 bases between them. The CDR3 extends over 14 amino acids. Germline CDR1 is SGHRS and CDR2 is YFSETQ. This CDR3 is CASSLVLASYEQYF. The DNA for the CDR3 is TGCGCCAGCAGCTTGGTTTTGGCTTCCTACGAGCAGTACTTC.

The rearrangement uses TRBV2 and TRBJ1-1; 8 nucleotides match TRBD1. Per germline, CDR1 SNHLY and CDR2 FYNNEI. Trimming at V came to 5 bases and at J to 1 base, leaving 9 bases not matched to a gene. The CDR3 has 16 amino acids. CDR3 protein: CASSSTRDRRNTEAFF. Here the CDR3 DNA reads TGTGCCAGCAGTTCTACCCGGGACAGGAGGAACACTGAAGCTTTCTTT. The whole variable domain, filled in from reference TRBV2 and TRBJ1-1, reads EPEVTQTPSHQVTQMGQEVILRCVPISNHLYFYWYRQILGQKVEFLVSFYNNEISEKSEIFDDQFSVERPDGSNFTLKIRSTKLEDSAMYFCASSSTRDRRNTEAFFGQGTRLTVV.

The V call is TRBV5-1, the J call TRBJ1-1, with TRBD1 as a possible D gene (5 bases). The CDR3 runs to 14 residues. Per germline, CDR1 SGHRS and CDR2 YFSETQ. Trimming removed 4 bases at V and 5 bases at J, with 15 bases between. The CDR3 DNA follows: TGCGCCAGCAGCGAGCCGACAGCGGGAACTGAAGCTTTCTTT. Protein product: CASSEPTAGTEAFF. Full variable domain (missing parts from reference TRBV5-1 and TRBJ1-1): KAGVTQTPRYLIKTRGQQVTLSCSPISGHRSVSWYQQTPGQGLQFLFEYFSETQRNKGNFPGRFSGRQFSNSRSEMNVSTLELGDSALYLCASSEPTAGTEAFFGQGTRLTVV.

The V and J genes are TRBV29-1 and TRBJ1-2; 7 nucleotides line up with TRBD1. The CDR3 is 15 residues long. Germline CDR1 and CDR2: SQVTM and ANQGSEA. Losses at the gene ends were 3 bases for V and 3 bases for J; bases not matched to a gene: 10. Here the CDR3 reads CSVDPPDRAHYGYTF. In DNA form, the CDR3 reads TGCAGCGTTGATCCTCCCGACAGGGCCCACTATGGCTACACCTTC.

V gene TRBV28 combines with J gene TRBJ1-1; 7 bases map to TRBD1. Germline CDR1 MDHEN, CDR2 SYDVKM. The CDR3 loop spans 14 amino acids. The junction had 4 bases not matched to a gene; V was cut back by 2 bases and J by 4 bases. In DNA, the CDR3 is TGTGCCAGCAGTTTAACAGGGGTCAGCACTGAAGCTTTCTTT. Amino acids: CASSLTGVSTEAFF. Based on the CDR3 plus reference TRBV28 and TRBJ1-1, the full variable domain is DVKVTQSSRYLVKRTGEKVFLECVQDMDHENMFWYRQDPGLGLRLIYFSYDVKMKEKGDIPEGYSVSREKKERFSLILESASTNQTSMYLCASSLTGVSTEAFFGQGTRLTVV.

CDR3: CATSRDPGVIGYTF. The CDR3 nucleotides read TGTGCCACCAGCAGAGATCCAGGGGTTATTGGCTACACCTTC. The rearrangement uses TRBV15 and TRBJ1-2; the D gene is possibly TRBD1 (6 bases). This CDR3 spans 14 amino acids. With 0 bases removed from V and 7 bases from J, the gap between germline ends came to 12 bases. Germline assignment: CDR1 LNHNV and CDR2 YYDKDF (reference sequence).

This rearrangement joins TRBV18 to TRBJ1-3; 10 bases match TRBD1. The CDR3 is made up of 15 amino acids. The V segment lost 9 bases and the J segment 4 bases; nucleotides outside the gene matches: 9. Germline CDR1 is KGHSH and CDR2 is LQKENI. The CDR3 spells CASTPGTGDGNTIYF. The CDR3 DNA follows: TGTGCCAGTACGCCGGGGACAGGGGACGGAAACACCATATATTTT.

The chain employs TRBV9 and TRBJ2-4, with TRBD1 matching 8 bases. Germline values: CDR1 SGDLS, CDR2 YYNGEE. This CDR3 has 14 residues. V lost 6 bases to trimming and J lost 5 bases; unmatched junction nucleotides: 7. Here the CDR3 reads CASNYQGQENIQYF. The CDR3 DNA sequence: TGTGCCAGCAATTACCAGGGACAGGAAAACATTCAGTACTTC.

CDR3 coding DNA: TGTGCCAGCAGTTCCCGGACAGGGGGCCATGAGCAGTTCTTC. Its protein product is CASSSRTGGHEQFF. V and J are TRBV27 and TRBJ2-1; TRBD1 agrees at 11 bases. V dropped 4 bases and J dropped 8; count of bases not matched to a gene: 4. The CDR3 sequence is 14 residues long. Germline CDR1 and CDR2: MNHEY and SMNVEV (reference sequence).

This CDR3 is CASSGGRGMDGYTF. The CDR3 DNA reads as TGTGCCAGCAGCGGAGGTCGGGGGATGGATGGCTACACCTTC. The chain employs TRBV9 and TRBJ1-2, with TRBD1 as a possible D gene (5 bases). The germline gives CDR1 SGDLS, CDR2 YYNGEE. Deletions cut 3 bases from V and 6 bases from J, with 15 bases between. This CDR3 has 14 residues.

The CDR3 here is CASSLGLGAVAQYF. In nucleotides, the CDR3 is TGTGCCAGCAGCTTGGGGCTGGGGGCGGTGGCGCAGTACTTC. This rearrangement joins TRBV5-5 to TRBJ2-7, with D possibly being TRBD1 (6 bases). Per germline, CDR1 SGHKS and CDR2 YYEKEE (reference sequence). This CDR3 is 14 amino acids long. Trimming took 0 bases from V and 9 from J, leaving 16 bases between them.

The V call is TRBV27, the J call TRBJ1-2; 9 bases fit TRBD1. Trimming cost V 7 bases and J 7 bases; bases outside gene matches: 13. This CDR3 contains 15 residues. Germline V gene lookup returns CDR1 MNHEY and CDR2 SMNVEV (reference sequence). The CDR3 sequence is CASNRTGTGMGGYTF. The CDR3 coding sequence is TGTGCCAGCAATCGAACCGGGACAGGGATGGGTGGCTACACCTTC.

This chain uses TRBV6-5 with TRBJ2-7; unclear D gene. Trimming left V 4 bases short and J 2 bases short, with 6 bases between. CDR3 length: 12 residues. The germline gives CDR1 MNHEY, CDR2 SVGAGI. The CDR3 region is CASSSDTYEQYF. In nucleotides, the CDR3 is TGTGCCAGCAGTTCCGACACCTACGAGCAGTACTTC.

The genes are TRBV29-1 and TRBJ1-1; 10 bases align to TRBD1. The CDR3 is made up of 12 amino acids. The germline V gene encodes CDR1 SQVTM and CDR2 ANQGSEA. J lost 3 bases, V lost 6 bases, and 1 base had no gene match. CDR3: CSVGTGDTEAFF. As DNA, the CDR3 is TGCAGCGTCGGGACAGGGGACACTGAAGCTTTCTTT.

The chain couples TRBV28 to TRBJ2-7; 8 nucleotides line up with TRBD2. With 6 bases clipped from V and 0 bases from J, the junction kept 10 bases outside the gene matches. The CDR3 sequence is 16 residues long. CDR1 and CDR2 (germline): MDHEN, SYDVKM. The CDR3 region is CASSLQTSDPSYEQYF. In nucleotides, the CDR3 is TGTGCCAGCAGCCTTCAGACTAGCGACCCCTCCTACGAGCAGTACTTC.

The V gene is TRBV6-5, the J gene TRBJ1-1; tentative D call: TRBD1 (5 bases). Germline V gives CDR1 MNHEY, CDR2 SVGAGI. Between the trimmed V and J ends, which lost 0 bases and 3 bases, there was a span of 11 bases. CDR3 length: 15 amino acids. DNA for the CDR3: TGTGCCAGCAGTTACTCGGATGGGGCCTACACTGAAGCTTTCTTT. As protein: CASSYSDGAYTEAFF.

The V call is TRBV9, the J call TRBJ2-3, with D possibly matching TRBD2 (6 bases). Deletions cut 4 bases from V and 2 bases from J, with 14 bases between. In germline, CDR1 is SGDLS, CDR2 YYNGEE. The CDR3 runs to 15 residues. The CDR3 bases are TGTGCCAGCAGCTCAGAGGGACTTAACACAGATACGCAGTATTTT. This sequence encodes CASSSEGLNTDTQYF. Full variable domain (rest looked up from reference TRBV9 and TRBJ2-3): DSGVTQTPKHLITATGQRVTLRCSPRSGDLSVYWYQQSLDQGLQFLIQYYNGEERAKGNILERFSAQQFPDLHSELNLSSLELGDSALYFCASSSEGLNTDTQYFGPGTRLTVL.

The chain recombines TRBV5-6 with TRBJ2-3; D may be TRBD2 (6 bases). The CDR3 runs 19 residues. Deletions cut 0 bases from V and 1 base from J, with 21 bases between. Germline CDR1 reads SGHDT; CDR2 reads YYEEEE. The CDR3 DNA follows: TGTGCCAGCAGCTTGGGGGGATGGGGGGACGTCGGAGGCACAGATACGCAGTATTTT. This sequence encodes CASSLGGWGDVGGTDTQYF.

V is TRBV9 and J is TRBJ2-7; a weak D match, TRBD2 (6 bases). Trimming took 2 bases from V and 3 from J, leaving 15 bases between them. Germline V CDR1 and CDR2: SGDLS, YYNGEE. There are 15 residues in the CDR3. The CDR3 DNA sequence: TGTGCCAGCAGCGTCGCCGCGGGACTGCGCTACGAGCAGTACTTC. It is translated as CASSVAAGLRYEQYF.

The rearrangement links TRBV19 to TRBJ2-2, with 7 nucleotides matching TRBD2. CDR3 size: 15 residues. V was pared by 6 bases and J by 1 base, with 5 bases of the junction left unmatched. Germline V lookup: CDR1 LNHDA, CDR2 SQIVND (reference sequence). The CDR3 region is CASRPAGKNTGELFF. In nucleotides, the CDR3 is TGTGCCAGTAGGCCAGCGGGGAAGAACACCGGGGAGCTGTTTTTT.

The chain links TRBV7-9 to TRBJ2-1; D is possibly TRBD2 (5 bases). The V end was cut by 7 bases, the J end by 4 bases, with 8 bases between. The CDR3 loop spans 12 amino acids. Germline-derived CDR1 and CDR2 are SEHNR and FQNEAQ (reference sequence). The CDR3 spells CASKGGYNEQFF. CDR3 sequence (DNA): TGTGCCAGCAAGGGCGGGTACAATGAGCAGTTCTTC.

The chain employs TRBV7-3 and TRBJ1-2; D is perhaps TRBD1 (5 bases). The germline V and J ends were trimmed by 1 base and 0 bases, with 9 bases remaining between them. CDR1 and CDR2 from the germline V gene are SGHTA and FQGTGA. The length of the CDR3 is 15 residues. The CDR3 protein is CASSLMGGSNYGYTF. In DNA form, the CDR3 reads TGTGCCAGCAGCTTAATGGGGGGGTCTAACTATGGCTACACCTTC.

This rearrangement joins TRBV7-8 to TRBJ2-7; D perhaps matches TRBD1 (6 bases). V was pared by 2 bases and J by 12 bases, with 29 bases between. This CDR3 has 17 residues. CDR1 SGHVS and CDR2 FQNEAQ come from the germline V gene. CDR3 sequence: CASSLSLWDNNFSGGYF. In DNA form, the CDR3 reads TGTGCCAGCAGCTTATCATTATGGGACAACAACTTCTCAGGAGGGTACTTC.

This clone was counted a single time. A read error may produce the germline difference seen at one junction end. The chain is built from TRBV25-1 and TRBJ2-2; D possibly corresponds to TRBD2 (5 bases). Germline V lookup: CDR1 MGHDK, CDR2 SYGVNS. CDR3 length equals 13 residues. The CDR3 DNA is TGTGCCAGTAGTGGGAGTCTGGCCGGGGAGCTGTTTTTT. Encoded protein: CASSGSLAGELFF.

The chain combines TRBV5-1 with TRBJ2-7; TRBD1 matches 7 bases. Unmatched junction bases numbered 8, after V lost 4 bases and J lost 4 bases. Germline V lookup: CDR1 SGHRS, CDR2 YFSETQ. The CDR3 extends over 14 amino acids. The CDR3 nucleotides are TGCGCCAGCAGCCTACAGGGGAGTCAGTACGAGCAGTACTTC. It specifies CASSLQGSQYEQYF.